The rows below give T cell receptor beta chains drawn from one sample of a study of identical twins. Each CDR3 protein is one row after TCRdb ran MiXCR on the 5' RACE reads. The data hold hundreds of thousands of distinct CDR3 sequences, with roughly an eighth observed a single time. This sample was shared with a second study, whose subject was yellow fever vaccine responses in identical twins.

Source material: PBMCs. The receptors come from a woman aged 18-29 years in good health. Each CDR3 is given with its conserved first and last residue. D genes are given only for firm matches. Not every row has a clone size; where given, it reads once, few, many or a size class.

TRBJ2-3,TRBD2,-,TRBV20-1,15,TGCAGTGCTAGATCGACTAGCGGGGAGGCAGATACGCAGTATTTT,CSARSTSGEADTQYF
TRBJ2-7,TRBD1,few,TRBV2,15,TGTGCCAGCAGTCTGGACAGGGGGCATCTTTACGAGCAGTACTTC,CASSLDRGHLYEQYF
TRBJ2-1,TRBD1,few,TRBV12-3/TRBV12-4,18,TGTGCCAGCACCGGGACAGGGGTAACCCCCAGCTCCTACAATGAGCAGTTCTTC,CASTGTGVTPSSYNEQFF
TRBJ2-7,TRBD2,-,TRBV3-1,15,TGTGCCAGCAGACAACTAGCGGGAGGTGGAGGCGAGCAGTACTTC,CASRQLAGGGGEQYF
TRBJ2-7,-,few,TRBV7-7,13,TGTGCCAGCAGCTTAGGAGAAGGGGTCGAGCAGTACTTC,CASSLGEGVEQYF
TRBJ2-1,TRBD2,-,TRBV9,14,TGTGCCAGCAGCGTAGCGGGAGGCTCGAATGAGCAGTTCTTC,CASSVAGGSNEQFF
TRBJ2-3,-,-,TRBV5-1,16,TGCGCCAGCAGAGTTGCGCCAGGAGGTATCACAGATACGCAGTATTTT,CASRVAPGGITDTQYF
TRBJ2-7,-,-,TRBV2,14,TGTGCCAGCAGTGAAAGCGCCACAGGGCCGGGGCAGTACTTC,CASSESATGPGQYF
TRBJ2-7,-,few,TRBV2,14,TGTGCCACCTCCCCTCCAGGGGAAGCCTACGAGCAGTACTTC,CATSPPGEAYEQYF
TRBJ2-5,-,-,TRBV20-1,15,TGCAGTGCCCAAAAGGGGGGCTCGGGGCAAGAGACCCAGTACTTC,CSAQKGGSGQETQYF
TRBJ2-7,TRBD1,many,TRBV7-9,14,TGTGCCAGCAGCTTAGTGGGACAGCCCTACGAGCAGTACTTC,CASSLVGQPYEQYF
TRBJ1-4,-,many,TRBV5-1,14,TGCGCCAGCAGCTTGGGACAGCCTAATGAAAAACTGTTTTTT,CASSLGQPNEKLFF
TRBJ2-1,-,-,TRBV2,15,TGTGCCAGCAGTGAAGCGTACTTTCTAACCAATGAGCAGTTCTTC,CASSEAYFLTNEQFF
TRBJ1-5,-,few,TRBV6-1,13,TGTGCCAGCAGTGAGAGGAAAAATCAGCCCCAGCATTTT,CASSERKNQPQHF
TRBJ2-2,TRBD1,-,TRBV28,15,TGTGCCAGCACAGAGGCAGGGGGGAACACCGGGGAGCTGTTTTTT,CASTEAGGNTGELFF
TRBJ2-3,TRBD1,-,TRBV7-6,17,TGTGCCAGCAGCCCCCTCGGACAGGGGGGATACACAGATACGCAGTATTTT,CASSPLGQGGYTDTQYF
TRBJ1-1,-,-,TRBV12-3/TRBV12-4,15,TGTGCCAGCAGTTTGGGCACTCCCCCGAGCACTGAAGCTTTCTTT,CASSLGTPPSTEAFF
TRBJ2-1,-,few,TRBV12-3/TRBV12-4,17,TGTGCCAGCAGTTTAGCCCGGCATTCGGGCTCCTACAATGAGCAGTTCTTC,CASSLARHSGSYNEQFF
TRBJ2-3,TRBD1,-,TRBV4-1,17,TGCGCCAGCAGCCGGGGGACAGGCAGCGTCGGCACAGATACGCAGTATTTT,CASSRGTGSVGTDTQYF
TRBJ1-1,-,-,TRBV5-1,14,TGCGCCAGCAGCTTGGAAGGCGGTTACTCTGAAGCTTTCTTT,CASSLEGGYSEAFF
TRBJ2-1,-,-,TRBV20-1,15,TGCAGTGCTAGAGATTGGGGAGGCTCCTACAATGAGCAGTTCTTC,CSARDWGGSYNEQFF
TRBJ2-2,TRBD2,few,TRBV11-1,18,TGTGCCAGCAGCCCGCGACCTAGCGGGGTAATGAAGACCGGGGAGCTGTTTTTT,CASSPRPSGVMKTGELFF
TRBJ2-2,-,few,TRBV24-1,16,TGTGCCACCGGTGATTCTGGGGAAGTGGACACCGGGGAGCTGTTTTTT,CATGDSGEVDTGELFF
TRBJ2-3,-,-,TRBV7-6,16,TGTGCCAGCAGCTTACGGGACGGGGGCCGATCGGGTACGCAGTATTTT,CASSLRDGGRSGTQYF
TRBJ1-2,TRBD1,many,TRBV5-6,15,TGTGCCAGCATACCCCGGGACAGAGCTAACTATGGCTACACCTTC,CASIPRDRANYGYTF
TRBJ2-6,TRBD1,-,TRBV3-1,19,TGTGCCAGCAGCCAAGGAGCCCCGGGACAGGGAGCCGGGGCCAACGTCCTGACTTTC,CASSQGAPGQGAGANVLTF
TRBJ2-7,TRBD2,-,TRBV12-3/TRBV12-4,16,TGTGCCAGCAGTTTCTTGCTAGCGGGAGTAGGCTACGAGCAGTACTTC,CASSFLLAGVGYEQYF
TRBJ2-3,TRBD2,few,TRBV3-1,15,TGTGCCAGCAGCCCCGGGACTAGCACTTCAGATACGCAGTATTTT,CASSPGTSTSDTQYF
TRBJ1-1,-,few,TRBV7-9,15,TGTGCCAGCAGCCCACGGGGGGCTATAAGCACTGAAGCTTTCTTT,CASSPRGAISTEAFF
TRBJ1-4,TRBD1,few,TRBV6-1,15,TGTGCCAGCAGACCCAGGGGGGATTTTAATGAAAAACTGTTTTTT,CASRPRGDFNEKLFF
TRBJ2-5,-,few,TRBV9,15,TGTGCCAGCAGCGTAGTCCCAGGGCCGGGGGAGACCCAGTACTTC,CASSVVPGPGETQYF
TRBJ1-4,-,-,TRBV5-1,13,TGCGCCAGCAGCTTCGAGACGGAGGGAAAACTGTTTTTT,CASSFETEGKLFF
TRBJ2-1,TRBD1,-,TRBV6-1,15,TGTGCCAGCAGTCCCGCCGGGACAGGGTACAATGAGCAGTTCTTC,CASSPAGTGYNEQFF
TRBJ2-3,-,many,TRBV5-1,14,TGCGCCAGCAGCTTCCTAGCGAGCACAGATACGCAGTATTTT,CASSFLASTDTQYF
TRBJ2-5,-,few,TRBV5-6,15,TGTGCCAGCAGCTTCGGCACTAATCCGGTAGAGACCCAGTACTTC,CASSFGTNPVETQYF
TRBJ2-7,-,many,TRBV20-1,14,TGCAGTGCTAGAGATGACAGTCAATCGGAGGAGCAGTACTTC,CSARDDSQSEEQYF
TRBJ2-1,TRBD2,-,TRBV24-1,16,TGTGCCACCAGTGATTTGGGTAGCGGGAGTTACAATGAGCAGTTCTTC,CATSDLGSGSYNEQFF
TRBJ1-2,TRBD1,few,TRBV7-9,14,TGTGCCAGCAGCGCCAGAGGACAGGGATTTGGCTACACCTTC,CASSARGQGFGYTF
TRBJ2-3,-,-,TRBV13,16,TGTGCCAGCAGCTTACAAGGGCAGGGTGGTACAGATACGCAGTATTTT,CASSLQGQGGTDTQYF
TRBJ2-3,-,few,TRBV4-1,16,TGCGCCAGCAGCTCCTCCCCACTCCTAAATACAGATACGCAGTATTTT,CASSSSPLLNTDTQYF
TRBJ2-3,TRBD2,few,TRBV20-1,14,TGCAGTGCACCCGGACTAGCGGGGTCAGATACGCAGTATTTT,CSAPGLAGSDTQYF
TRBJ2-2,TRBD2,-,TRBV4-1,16,TGCGCCAGCAGCCATCCCCGGCGGGGGGATACCGGGGAGCTGTTTTTT,CASSHPRRGDTGELFF
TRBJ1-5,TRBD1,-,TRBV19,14,TGTGCTACAGCAACAGGGGGGGGCAATCAGCCCCAGCATTTT,CATATGGGNQPQHF
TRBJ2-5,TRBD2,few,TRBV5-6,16,TGTGCCAGCAGCTTGGCCAAGGCGGGGGGGATGGAGACCCAGTACTTC,CASSLAKAGGMETQYF
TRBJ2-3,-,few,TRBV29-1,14,TGCAGCGTTGAAGATCAAAGTTCCGGGGAAACGCAGTATTTT,CSVEDQSSGETQYF
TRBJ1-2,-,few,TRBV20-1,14,TGCAGTGCTTCCCCCTCAAAAACTAACTATGGCTACACCTTC,CSASPSKTNYGYTF
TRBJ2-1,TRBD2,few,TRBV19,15,TGTGCCAGTAGTATTTTGCGGGAGGGGTACAATGAGCAGTTCTTC,CASSILREGYNEQFF
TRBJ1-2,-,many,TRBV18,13,TGTGCCAGCTCACTTGGTAACAACTATGGCTACACCTTC,CASSLGNNYGYTF
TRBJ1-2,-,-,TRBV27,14,TGTGCCAGCAGTACCATCACAGGGTGGCCTGGCTACACCTTC,CASSTITGWPGYTF
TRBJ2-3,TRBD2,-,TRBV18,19,TGTGCCAGCTCACCTCAGGCGGGACTAGCGGGAAGAGAGACAGATACGCAGTATTTT,CASSPQAGLAGRETDTQYF